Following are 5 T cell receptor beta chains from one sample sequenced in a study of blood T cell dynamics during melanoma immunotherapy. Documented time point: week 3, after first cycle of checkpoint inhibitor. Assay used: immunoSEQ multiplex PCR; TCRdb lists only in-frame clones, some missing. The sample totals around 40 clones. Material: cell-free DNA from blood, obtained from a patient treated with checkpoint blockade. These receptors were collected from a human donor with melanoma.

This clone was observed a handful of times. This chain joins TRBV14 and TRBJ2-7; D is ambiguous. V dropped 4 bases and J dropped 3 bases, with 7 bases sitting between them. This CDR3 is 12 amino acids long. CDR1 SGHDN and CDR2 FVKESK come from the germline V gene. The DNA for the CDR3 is TGTGCCAGCAGCCCCCACAACTACGAGCAGTACTTC. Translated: CASSPHNYEQYF.

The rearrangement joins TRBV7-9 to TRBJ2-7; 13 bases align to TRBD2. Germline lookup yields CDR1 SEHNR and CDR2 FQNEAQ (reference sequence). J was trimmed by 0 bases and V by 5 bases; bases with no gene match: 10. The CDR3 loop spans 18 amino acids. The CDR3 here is CASSVYGGTSGTSYEQYF. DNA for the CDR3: TGTGCCAGCAGCGTATACGGGGGGACTAGCGGGACCTCCTACGAGCAGTACTTC.

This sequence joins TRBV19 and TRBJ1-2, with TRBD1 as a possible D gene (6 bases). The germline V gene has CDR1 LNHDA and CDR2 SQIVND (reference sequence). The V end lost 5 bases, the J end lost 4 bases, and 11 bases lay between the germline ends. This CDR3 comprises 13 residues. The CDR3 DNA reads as TGTGCCAGTAGTCCGGGACAAGGCTATGGCTACACCTTC. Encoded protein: CASSPGQGYGYTF.

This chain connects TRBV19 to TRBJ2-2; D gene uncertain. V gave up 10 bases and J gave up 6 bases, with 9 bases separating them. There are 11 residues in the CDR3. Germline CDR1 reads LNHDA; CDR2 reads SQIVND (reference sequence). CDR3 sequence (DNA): TGTGCCACCCTAACCGCCGGGGAGCTGTTTTTT. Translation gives CATLTAGELFF.

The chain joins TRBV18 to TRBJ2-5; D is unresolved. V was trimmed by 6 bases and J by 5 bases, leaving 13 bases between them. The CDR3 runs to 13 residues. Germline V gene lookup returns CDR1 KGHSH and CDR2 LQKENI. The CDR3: CASSPWGEETQYF. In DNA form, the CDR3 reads TGTGCCAGCTCCCCCTGGGGTGAGGAGACCCAGTACTTC.